This T cell receptor (beta chain) was sequenced during a study of PD-1 blockade in classical Hodgkin lymphoma. As for the study in general: Patients were treated with nivolumab at 3 mg/kg, and this was given intravenously every 2 weeks.

Broader study findings: Lower baseline TCR diversity marked trial partial responders and progressors. Baseline TCR diversity was reportedly lower in newly diagnosed patients than in healthy donors. It was reported as lower still in relapsed/refractory patients.

Trimming stripped 1 base from V and 4 bases from J, with 2 bases between. Germline V gene lookup returns CDR1 SGHTA and CDR2 FQGNSA. The CDR3 sequence is 12 residues long. Specified time point: cycle 4 day 1 (C4D1), after 6 weeks of nivolumab. All the patients suffered relapse after autologous stem cell transplantation, and brentuximab vedotin exposure differed. Sequencing used immunoSEQ multiplex PCR; TCRdb keeps in-frame clones, though not all of them. The sample records approximately 44,000 clones, 60% to 75% being singletons. This clone was seen a handful of times. Its matching antigen is unknown. This specimen includes other DNA sequences encoding the same CDR3.

This chain connects TRBV7-2 to TRBJ1-3; D unclear. This sequence originates from a human donor with classical Hodgkin lymphoma. The material was peripheral blood mononuclear cells (PBMCs), obtained before the fourth cycle of nivolumab. CDR3 sequence (DNA): TGTGCCAGCAGCTTAGGGGGAAACACCATATATTTT. Protein: CASSLGGNTIYF.